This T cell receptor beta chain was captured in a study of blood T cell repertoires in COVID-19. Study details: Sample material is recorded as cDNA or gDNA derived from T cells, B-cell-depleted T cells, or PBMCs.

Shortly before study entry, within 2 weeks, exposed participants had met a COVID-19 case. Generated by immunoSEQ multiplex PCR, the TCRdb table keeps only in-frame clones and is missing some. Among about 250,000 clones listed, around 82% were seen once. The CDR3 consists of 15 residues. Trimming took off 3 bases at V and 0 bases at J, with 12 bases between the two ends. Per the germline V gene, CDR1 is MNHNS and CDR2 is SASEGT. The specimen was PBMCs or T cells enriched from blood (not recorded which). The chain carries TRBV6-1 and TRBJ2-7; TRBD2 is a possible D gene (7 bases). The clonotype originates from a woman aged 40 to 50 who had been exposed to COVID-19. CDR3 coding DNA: TGTGCCAGCAGTGAGACGGGGGGCACCTCCTACGAGCAGTACTTC. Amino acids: CASSETGGTSYEQYF.